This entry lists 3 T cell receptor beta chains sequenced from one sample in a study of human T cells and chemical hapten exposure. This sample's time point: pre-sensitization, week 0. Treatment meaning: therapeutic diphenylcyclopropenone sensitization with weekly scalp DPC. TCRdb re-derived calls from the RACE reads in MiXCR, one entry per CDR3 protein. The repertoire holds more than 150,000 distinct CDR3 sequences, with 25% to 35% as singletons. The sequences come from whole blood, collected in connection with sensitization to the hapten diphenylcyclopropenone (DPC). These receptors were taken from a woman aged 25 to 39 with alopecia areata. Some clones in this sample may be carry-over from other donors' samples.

Written as DNA, the CDR3 is TGCGCCAGCAGCCCGGCCCTTAGCGGGGGGAAAGGTGAGCAGTTCTTC. Protein sequence: CASSPALSGGKGEQFF. The chain couples TRBV5-1 to TRBJ2-1, with 10 bases fitting TRBD2. CDR3 size: 16 residues. The germline gives CDR1 SGHRS, CDR2 YFSETQ. V was clipped by 4 bases and J by 9 bases; unmatched bases: 13.

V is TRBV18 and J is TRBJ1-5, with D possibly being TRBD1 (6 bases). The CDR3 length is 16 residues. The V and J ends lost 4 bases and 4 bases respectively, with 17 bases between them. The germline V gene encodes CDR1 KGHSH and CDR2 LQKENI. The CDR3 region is CASSRSRGAGNQPQHF. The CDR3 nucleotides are TGTGCCAGCTCACGCTCACGGGGGGCTGGTAATCAGCCCCAGCATTTT.

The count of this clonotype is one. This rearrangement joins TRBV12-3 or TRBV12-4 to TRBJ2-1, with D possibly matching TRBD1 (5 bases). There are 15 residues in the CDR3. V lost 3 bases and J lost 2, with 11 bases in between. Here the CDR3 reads CASSFGQGPYNEQFF. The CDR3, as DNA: TGTGCCAGCAGTTTTGGGCAGGGTCCCTACAATGAGCAGTTCTTC.